The clone carrying this T cell receptor beta chain was observed at least ten times. Its specificity is not known. Genomic DNA, serving as template, underwent TCR beta VDJ and CDR3 profiling. TCRdb re-derived calls from the reads in MiXCR, one entry per CDR3 protein. The table lists about 58,000 distinct CDR3 sequences, 57% of them singletons. The data stem from a study of CD8+CD57+ T cells in acquired aplastic anemia. Notes on the study in general: CD8+ Simpson's diversity did not differ significantly between patients and controls. There were 25 to 35 CD8+ CDR3 sequences that occurred in both patients and controls.

Trimming left V 7 bases short and J 1 base short, with 5 bases between. The CDR3 covers 12 residues. For sequencing, patients were chosen who had shown expansion of CD8+CD57+ cells by flow cytometry. No therapy was given to patients before blood sampling. The sequenced sample consisted of sorted CD4+, CD8+, or CD8+CD57+ T cells (not recorded which) from PBMCs. The sequence came from a human donor with aplastic anemia. The chain couples TRBV12-3 or TRBV12-4 to TRBJ1-5; D is undetermined. CDR3: CASTRSNQPQHF. The CDR3 coding sequence is TGTGCCAGCACTAGGAGCAATCAGCCCCAGCATTTT.